The 30 T cell receptor beta chains below come from one sample, sequenced in a study of T cells in Graves' hyperthyroidism and ophthalmopathy. Authors of the study amplified TCR beta CDR3 regions from RNA transcripts. During a first-round RT-PCR of the TCR CDR3, the HTBI primer set was used. MiXCR, applied by TCRdb to the multiplex PCR reads, yields one record per CDR3 protein. Of around 360,000 distinct CDR3 sequences listed, around 15% were seen once; the top ten hold roughly 19%. Material: blood. These receptors were taken from a woman aged 55-69 years with Graves' ophthalmopathy.

A note on this clonotype: A much more abundant neighbour one base away suggests this may be a read error. This sequence joins TRBV12-3 or TRBV12-4 and TRBJ1-1; perhaps TRBD1 as D (5 bases). This CDR3 is built from 15 residues. V lost 6 bases and J lost 4, with 18 bases in between. The CDR3 DNA is TGTGCCAGCAGCCCCGGGGGGGGGTACGGCACTGAAGCTTTCTTT. It specifies CASSPGGGYGTEAFF.

The table lists this clonotype with many counts. The CDR3 DNA reads as TGTGCCAGCAGCTTAAGGTTGGCAGAGGCAACTAATGAAAAACTGTTTTTT. It specifies CASSLRLAEATNEKLFF. This chain connects TRBV11-2 to TRBJ1-4; no firm D call. The CDR3 sequence is 17 residues long. Germline V gene sequence: CDR1 SGHAT, CDR2 FQNNGV. V lost 2 bases to trimming and J lost 0 bases, with 13 bases between them.

This clonotype was observed at least ten times. The chain employs TRBV2 and TRBJ1-6; D not certain. Germline V lookup: CDR1 SNHLY, CDR2 FYNNEI. Trimming pared 0 bases from V and 8 bases from J, leaving 11 bases between. This CDR3 has 15 amino acids. The DNA for the CDR3 is TGTGCCAGCAGTGAAGCACAAAGGCAGTATTCACCCCTCCACTTT. Translated: CASSEAQRQYSPLHF.

This clonotype was recorded many times. The rearrangement uses TRBV6-1 and TRBJ1-5, with 9 bases aligning to TRBD1. Losses at the gene ends were 6 bases for V and 9 bases for J; bases not matched to a gene: 9. The CDR3 has 14 amino acids. Per the germline V gene, CDR1 is MNHNS and CDR2 is SASEGT. The CDR3 nucleotides are TGTGCCAGCAGAACAGGGACAGGGCCAAGGCCCCAGCATTTT. This sequence encodes CASRTGTGPRPQHF.

In its sample, this clonotype was seen a few times. The chain uses TRBV6-1 and TRBJ1-6; D is perhaps TRBD1 (5 bases). Germline V gives CDR1 MNHNS, CDR2 SASEGT. V shed 6 bases and J shed 13 bases, with 13 bases lying between them. CDR3 length equals 12 residues. CDR3 amino acids: CASSPAGFPLHF. In DNA form, the CDR3 reads TGTGCCAGCAGCCCAGCAGGGTTTCCCCTCCACTTT.

V gene TRBV4-1 combines with J gene TRBJ2-1; TRBD2 matches 10 bases. The germline CDR1 and CDR2 sequences are MGHRA and YSYEKL. J lost 6 bases, V lost 1 base, and 9 bases had no gene match. The CDR3 covers 17 residues. CDR3 protein: CASSQVIRTSGSNEQFF. As DNA, the CDR3 is TGCGCCAGCAGCCAAGTTATAAGGACTAGCGGTTCCAATGAGCAGTTCTTC.

The gene calls are TRBV4-2 and TRBJ2-1; TRBD2 aligns across 10 bases. This CDR3 region has 16 residues. Germline CDR1 LGHNA, CDR2 YNFKEQ. V trimming: 4 bases; J trimming: 7 bases; junction bases outside the gene matches: 10. CDR3 in amino acids: CASSPQRGGLANEQFF. CDR3 bases: TGTGCCAGCAGCCCCCAGCGGGGGGGCCTTGCGAATGAGCAGTTCTTC.

This clonotype was seen at least ten times. V and J are TRBV2 and TRBJ2-3, with D uncertain. The CDR3 has 13 residues. Trimming cost V 4 bases and J 5 bases, with 10 bases left between them. Germline-derived CDR1 and CDR2 are SNHLY and FYNNEI. In DNA form, the CDR3 reads TGTGCCAGCAGTGTTGCCGGCGGAGATACGCAGTATTTT. Protein product: CASSVAGGDTQYF.

This clonotype was found many times. The chain carries TRBV18 and TRBJ2-1; no reliable D call. Germline CDR1 and CDR2: KGHSH and LQKENI. CDR3 length: 16 amino acids. Trimming took 2 bases from V and 6 from J, leaving 17 bases between them. The CDR3 reads CASSPYAPSLSNEQFF. The CDR3 DNA reads as TGTGCCAGCTCACCATACGCGCCCAGCTTGAGCAATGAGCAGTTCTTC. Looking up the rest from reference TRBV18 and TRBJ2-1 gives the full variable domain: NAGVMQNPRHLVRRRGQEARLRCSPMKGHSHVYWYRQLPEEGLKFMVYLQKENIIDESGMPKERFSAEFPKEGPSILRIQQVVRGDSAAYFCASSPYAPSLSNEQFFGPGTRLTVL.

The table lists this clonotype with many counts. This sequence joins TRBV5-5 and TRBJ2-1; 10 bases match TRBD1. The CDR3 extends over 14 amino acids. Germline CDR1 reads SGHKS; CDR2 reads YYEKEE (reference sequence). V trimming: 4 bases; J trimming: 8 bases; junction bases outside the gene matches: 6. The CDR3 DNA reads as TGTGCCAGCAGCGAGGGACAGGGGTGGGATGAGCAGTTCTTC. Translation: CASSEGQGWDEQFF.

This clonotype has at least ten counts. The chain couples TRBV2 to TRBJ2-7, with D possibly matching TRBD1 (6 bases). This CDR3 is built from 13 residues. Germline V lookup: CDR1 SNHLY, CDR2 FYNNEI. With 4 bases removed from V and 3 bases from J, the gap between germline ends came to 10 bases. CDR3 sequence (DNA): TGTGCCAGCAGTGCCGGACAGCGCTACGAGCAGTACTTC. Protein product: CASSAGQRYEQYF.

This clonotype was picked up many times. The chain couples TRBV7-9 to TRBJ2-7, with 8 bases that match TRBD2. Germline CDR1 reads SEHNR; CDR2 reads FQNEAQ (reference sequence). Trimming at V came to 4 bases and at J to 4 bases, leaving 9 bases not matched to a gene. The CDR3 covers 15 residues. CDR3 sequence (DNA): TGTGCCAGCAGCTCGGGGGTCAGCGGGAGTTACGAGCAGTACTTC. Translating gives CASSSGVSGSYEQYF.

This clonotype showed up just once. The V and J genes are TRBV2 and TRBJ2-1, with TRBD2 identical over 15 bases. The CDR3 is made up of 15 amino acids. Germline V gives CDR1 SNHLY, CDR2 FYNNEI. V lost 7 bases, J lost 9 bases, and 7 bases stayed unmatched. The CDR3 is CASKRTSGRETEQFF. CDR3 bases: TGTGCCAGCAAACGGACTAGCGGGAGGGAAACTGAGCAGTTCTTC.

The chain couples TRBV5-8 to TRBJ2-7; D may be TRBD1 (6 bases). V was trimmed by 4 bases and J by 1 base, leaving 9 bases between them. Germline V gene data show CDR1 as SGHTS and CDR2 as YDEGEE. The CDR3 has 13 residues. CDR3 region: CASSRQDSYEQYF. CDR3 coding DNA: TGTGCCAGCAGCCGACAGGATTCCTACGAGCAGTACTTC.

This clonotype appeared many times. This sequence joins TRBV12-3 or TRBV12-4 and TRBJ2-7; 7 nucleotides match TRBD2. Losses at the gene ends were 3 bases for V and 0 bases for J; bases not matched to a gene: 5. This CDR3 spans 15 amino acids. The CDR3 spells CASSFTGLTSYEQYF. The CDR3 DNA reads TGTGCCAGCAGTTTTACGGGACTAACCTCCTACGAGCAGTACTTC.

This chain connects TRBV19 to TRBJ2-3; either TRBD1 or TRBD2 may fit D (5 bases each). V lost 6 bases and J lost 2, with 15 bases in between. CDR3 length: 15 residues. The V gene's germline CDR1 is LNHDA and CDR2 SQIVND (reference sequence). DNA for the CDR3: TGTGCCAGTAGCAACAAAGAGGGGCTCACAGATACGCAGTATTTT. Translation: CASSNKEGLTDTQYF.

This clonotype was detected only a few times. This chain uses TRBV4-1 with TRBJ2-7, with D perhaps given as TRBD1 or TRBD2 (5 bases each). Germline loops: CDR1 MGHRA, CDR2 YSYEKL. The CDR3 has 15 amino acids. The V end lost 0 bases, the J end lost 5 bases, and 14 bases lay between the germline ends. Here the CDR3 DNA reads TGCGCCAGCAGCCAAGATGGCAGGGTCGGGAACGAGCAGTACTTC. Its translation is CASSQDGRVGNEQYF.

This clonotype was found many times. The chain uses TRBV5-1 and TRBJ2-2, with 8 bases aligning to TRBD2. The V and J ends lost 5 bases and 1 base, in that order; junction bases with no gene match: 4. The CDR3 extends over 15 amino acids. CDR1 is SGHRS and CDR2 is YFSETQ in the germline V gene. The DNA of the CDR3 is TGCGCCAGCAGGATACTAGCGGAGAACACCGGGGAGCTGTTTTTT. It specifies CASRILAENTGELFF.

This clonotype came up a few times. For the CDR3, the DNA is TGTGCCAGCAGCGTAGTGGCAGGGGGCGGGACTGAAGCTTTCTTT. Its translation: CASSVVAGGGTEAFF. The chain joins TRBV9 to TRBJ1-1; 8 nucleotides line up with TRBD1. After removal of 0 bases from V and 5 bases from J, the junction contained 6 bases not matched to a gene. This CDR3 has 15 residues. CDR1 SGDLS and CDR2 YYNGEE come from the germline V gene.

A remark on this clonotype: One junction end disagrees with the germline gene, perhaps due to a read error. V is TRBV5-1 and J is TRBJ2-2, with D tentatively TRBD2 (7 bases). The CDR3 loop spans 18 amino acids. CDR1 and CDR2 from the germline V gene are SGHRS and YFSETQ. CDR3 nucleotides: TGTGCCAGCAGCAAGGGGGGGGGGCCGTTCGCGAACACCGGGGAGCTGTTTTTT. Its translation is CASSKGGGPFANTGELFF.

Turning to this clonotype: The CDR3 end shows no conserved phenylalanine or tryptophan, and so a read error is likely. The rearrangement links TRBV11-3 to TRBJ2-2; 7 positions match TRBD1. Germline V gene data show CDR1 as SGHNT and CDR2 as YENEEA. The CDR3 totals 15 residues. V shed 4 bases, J shed 4 bases, and the junction held 6 bases outside the gene matches. CDR3 sequence reads: CASSSYRGGTGELFL. CDR3 nucleotide sequence: TGTGCCAGCAGCTCCTACAGGGGTGGCACCGGGGAGCTGTTTCTT.

This clonotype occurred a few times. As DNA, the CDR3 is TGTGCCAGTAGTATCGGCACGAGCTCCTACGAGCAGTACTTC. Residues: CASSIGTSSYEQYF. The gene calls are TRBV19 and TRBJ2-7; D uncertain. CDR1 is LNHDA, CDR2 SQIVND, per germline (reference sequence). Between the trimmed V and J ends, which lost 3 bases and 0 bases, there was a span of 9 bases. The CDR3 extends over 14 amino acids.

This clonotype was observed many times. The gene calls are TRBV20-1 and TRBJ2-3; 9 bases map to TRBD1. Germline V gene data show CDR1 as DFQATT and CDR2 as SNEGSKA (reference sequence). J was trimmed by 7 bases and V by 5 bases; bases with no gene match: 16. The CDR3 consists of 16 residues. The CDR3 DNA follows: TGCAGTGCTCCACCCGGGACAGGGTGGACCGTAAATACGCAGTATTTT. This codes for CSAPPGTGWTVNTQYF.

This clonotype has only a few counts. The chain combines TRBV25-1 with TRBJ1-6; 8 bases align to TRBD1. The germline CDR1 and CDR2 sequences are MGHDK and SYGVNS. This CDR3 is built from 14 residues. With 6 bases clipped from V and 6 bases from J, the junction kept 4 bases outside the gene matches. The CDR3: CASRLQGVNSPLHF. CDR3 bases: TGTGCCAGCAGATTACAGGGGGTTAATTCACCCCTCCACTTT.

V usage is TRBV27 and J usage is TRBJ2-7; 7 bases are shared with TRBD1. Germline assignment: CDR1 MNHEY and CDR2 SMNVEV (reference sequence). After removal of 5 bases from V and 3 bases from J, the junction contained 7 bases not matched to a gene. This CDR3 region has 14 residues. The CDR3 protein is CASSIQGNSYEQYF. In nucleotides, the CDR3 is TGTGCCAGCAGTATACAGGGGAACAGCTACGAGCAGTACTTC.

This clonotype was detected ten times or more. This sequence joins TRBV30 and TRBJ2-7; maybe TRBD2 (6 bases). V was cut by 4 bases and J by 2 bases, with 9 bases left in between. The CDR3 runs 12 residues. CDR1 GTSNPN and CDR2 SVGIG come from the germline V gene (reference sequence). CDR3 amino acids: CAWNRGTYEQYF. The DNA for the CDR3 is TGTGCCTGGAATCGGGGGACCTACGAGCAGTACTTC.

The table lists this clonotype with many counts. CDR3 protein: CSAGGAVLYEQYF. The CDR3 nucleotides read TGCAGTGCCGGGGGGGCAGTTCTCTACGAGCAGTACTTC. This sequence joins TRBV20-1 and TRBJ2-7, with 8 positions matching TRBD2. The CDR3 spans 13 residues. The trim removed 6 bases at V and 3 bases at J, leaving 7 bases unmatched. CDR1 DFQATT and CDR2 SNEGSKA come from the germline V gene (reference sequence).

The chain couples TRBV28 to TRBJ2-1; 12 bases map to TRBD2. The CDR3 consists of 15 residues. Germline V gene data show CDR1 as MDHEN and CDR2 as SYDVKM. J gave up 7 bases and V 6 bases, and 7 bases lay outside the gene matches. The CDR3 region is CASRPTSGSLNEQFF. Here the CDR3 DNA reads TGTGCCAGCAGACCGACTAGCGGGAGTTTGAATGAGCAGTTCTTC. Looking up the rest from reference TRBV28 and TRBJ2-1 gives the full variable domain: DVKVTQSSRYLVKRTGEKVFLECVQDMDHENMFWYRQDPGLGLRLIYFSYDVKMKEKGDIPEGYSVSREKKERFSLILESASTNQTSMYLCASRPTSGSLNEQFFGPGTRLTVL.

This clonotype was counted at least ten times. V is TRBV29-1 and J is TRBJ2-5; 11 bases are a match to TRBD2. Unmatched junction bases numbered 3, after V lost 4 bases and J lost 5 bases. CDR1 and CDR2 from the germline V gene are SQVTM and ANQGSEA. CDR3 length: 13 amino acids. CDR3 nucleotide sequence: TGCAGCGTTGCACTAGCGGGAGTGGAGACCCAGTACTTC. This codes for CSVALAGVETQYF.

This clonotype appeared many times. The chain joins TRBV6-2 or TRBV6-3 to TRBJ2-3, with TRBD2 matching over 8 bases. J gave up 0 bases and V 6 bases, and 8 bases lay outside the gene matches. Germline V gene lookup returns CDR1 MNHEY and CDR2 SVGEGT. The CDR3 consists of 16 residues. This CDR3 is CASSPKREPSTDTQYF. Here the CDR3 DNA reads TGTGCCAGCAGCCCCAAGCGGGAGCCCAGCACAGATACGCAGTATTTT.